A single sample is the source of the 5 T cell receptor beta chains below, sequenced in a study of cytomegalovirus exposure and HLA in healthy donors. Primers for the PCR totalled 60 Vbeta and 13 Jbeta. Here immunoSEQ multiplex PCR was the method, and the copy in TCRdb shows in-frame clones only, minus some. The table includes more than 90,000 clones, roughly 76% detected once. Sequenced input: PBMCs. These receptors all stem from a man aged 35-49 years in good health and CMV-seronegative.

The chain uses TRBV20-1 and TRBJ2-7, with a weak D call TRBD2 (5 bases). Trimming took 1 base from V and 4 from J, leaving 5 bases between them. The CDR3 contains 11 residues. Germline V gene sequence: CDR1 DFQATT, CDR2 SNEGSKA (reference sequence). The chain's CDR3 is CSARGGYEQYF. CDR3 nucleotide sequence: TGCAGTGCTAGAGGCGGGTACGAGCAGTACTTC.

The chain uses TRBV19 and TRBJ2-5, with 11 bases identical to TRBD1. In germline, CDR1 is LNHDA, CDR2 SQIVND (reference sequence). This CDR3 has 16 amino acids. With 2 bases clipped from V and 5 bases from J, the junction kept 7 bases outside the gene matches. In nucleotides, the CDR3 is TGTGCCAGTAGTATAAGGACAGGGGGCGTTTCGGAGACCCAGTACTTC. This gives the protein CASSIRTGGVSETQYF.

Note on this clone: The junction departs from germline at one end; a sequencing error may be responsible. J is TRBJ2-5 and V is TRBV28; no definite D call. Germline lookup yields CDR1 MDHEN and CDR2 SYDVKM. This CDR3 contains 14 residues. The CDR3 DNA is TGTGCCAGCAGTTTCTACCCCTCGCAAGAGGCCCAGTACTTC. As protein: CASSFYPSQEAQYF.

The V gene is TRBV14, the J gene TRBJ2-3, with 9 bases identical to TRBD1. The germline V gene has CDR1 SGHDN and CDR2 FVKESK. Trimming removed 5 bases from V and 0 bases from J; junction bases left unmatched: 3. CDR3 length: 15 amino acids. The CDR3: CASSRTGVSTDTQYF. CDR3 in DNA: TGTGCCAGCAGCAGGACAGGGGTGAGCACAGATACGCAGTATTTT. The variable domain in full, completed from reference TRBV14 and TRBJ2-3, reads EAGVTQFPSHSVIEKGQTVTLRCDPISGHDNLYWYRRVMGKEIKFLLHFVKESKQDESGMPNNRFLAERTGGTYSTLKVQPAELEDSGVYFCASSRTGVSTDTQYFGPGTRLTVL.

This sequence joins TRBV10-2 and TRBJ2-7; TRBD2 matches at 8 bases. This CDR3 comprises 16 residues. The V and J ends lost 8 bases and 3 bases, in that order; junction bases with no gene match: 15. CDR1 and CDR2 (germline): WSHSY, SAAADI. The CDR3 bases are TGCGCCAGCTCTGAGAGGGGAGCGGGGGCCGGCTACGAGCAGTACTTC. Its translation: CASSERGAGAGYEQYF.